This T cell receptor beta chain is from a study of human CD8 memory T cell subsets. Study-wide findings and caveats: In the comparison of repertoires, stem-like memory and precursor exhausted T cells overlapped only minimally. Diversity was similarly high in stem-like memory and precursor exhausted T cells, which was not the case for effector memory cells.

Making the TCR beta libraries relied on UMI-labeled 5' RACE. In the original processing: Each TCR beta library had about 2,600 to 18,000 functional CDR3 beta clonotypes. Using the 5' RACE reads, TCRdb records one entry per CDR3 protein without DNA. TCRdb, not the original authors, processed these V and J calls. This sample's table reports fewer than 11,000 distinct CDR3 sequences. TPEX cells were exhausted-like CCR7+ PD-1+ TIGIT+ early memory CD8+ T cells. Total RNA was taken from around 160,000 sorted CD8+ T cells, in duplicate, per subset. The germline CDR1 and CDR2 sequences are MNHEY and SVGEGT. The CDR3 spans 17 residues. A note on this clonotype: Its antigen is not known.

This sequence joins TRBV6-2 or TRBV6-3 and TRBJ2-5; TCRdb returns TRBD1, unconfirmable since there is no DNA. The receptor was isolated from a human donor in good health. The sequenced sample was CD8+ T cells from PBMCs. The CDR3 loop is CASSYAGLPPVGETQYF.